This T cell receptor beta chain is from a study of Graves' ophthalmopathy and Graves' hyperthyroidism. General study results and limits: Most expanded clonotypes in thyroid above 0.001 frequency also showed up in blood. The study's model predicted ophthalmopathy progression at approximately 70% sensitivity and almost 75% specificity.

Moderate-to-severe activity, CAS at least 3, NOSPECS at least 4 and duration under 3 months characterized donors with ophthalmopathy. Germline V gene lookup returns CDR1 SGHVS and CDR2 FNYEAQ. The CDR3 contains 15 residues. Between the trimmed V and J ends, which lost 5 bases and 3 bases, there was a span of 17 bases. From RNA, the CDR3 regions of TCR beta chains were amplified and sequenced. Second-round multiplex PCR followed a first-round RT-PCR using HTBI primers. TCRdb reprocessed the multiplex PCR reads via MiXCR and lists one record per CDR3 protein. Of some 390,000 distinct CDR3 sequences in the sample, approximately 20% are singletons; the top ten hold roughly 1.6%. This clonotype was observed at least ten times. What it binds is unknown.

The TCR comes from a woman between 18 and 30 years old with Graves' ophthalmopathy. What was sequenced was peripheral blood. The chain links TRBV7-6 to TRBJ2-7; the D gene is possibly TRBD1 (6 bases). The CDR3 is CASSPSRGLVYEQYF. DNA for the CDR3: TGTGCCAGCAGCCCTTCCAGGGGTTTGGTCTACGAGCAGTACTTC.